This T cell receptor (beta chain) is from a study of blood T cell repertoires in COVID-19. The overall study: Whether acute or convalescent, the COVID-19 samples came from the United States, Italy and Spain. T cells, B-cell-depleted T cells, or PBMCs supplied cDNA or gDNA.

In the authors' methods: Reference gene primer amplification gave estimated nucleated cell counts. Using immunoSEQ multiplex PCR, the repertoire was profiled, and TCRdb retains in-frame clones only, with some absent. Clonal size and the V and J genes are those of that table, whereas D and trimming came from the DNA. The top ten clones hold 22% of a sample with 45,000 to 70,000 clones, around 80% of them seen once. V lost 4 bases and J lost 5; bases outside the gene matches: 1. This CDR3 spans 13 amino acids. CDR1 and CDR2 (germline): SGHNT, YENEEA. The sequence was obtained from a woman aged 60-70 years with acute or convalescent COVID-19. The genes are TRBV11-3 and TRBJ2-7; 11 bases are shared with TRBD1. The sequenced sample was peripheral blood. CDR3 in DNA: TGTGCCAGCAGCTCGGGACAGGGGGACGAGCAGTACTTC. The encoded protein is CASSSGQGDEQYF.